This paragraph reports one T cell receptor beta chain. Trimming cost V 8 bases and J 6 bases; bases outside gene matches: 3. The germline gives CDR1 LNHDA, CDR2 SQIVND (reference sequence). This CDR3 region has 12 residues. TCRdb's table, derived via immunoSEQ multiplex PCR, lists solely in-frame clones and lacks some. The data hold more than 55,000 clones, with approximately 94% observed a single time. This sample is drawn from a study of T cell changes during pregnancy in multiple sclerosis. The clonotype was recovered from a female donor with multiple sclerosis, enrolled in a pregnancy study. The chain is built from TRBV19 and TRBJ2-7, with TRBD1 identical over 11 bases. Source: CD8+ T cells from peripheral blood mononuclear cells, taken after pregnancy. The CDR3 DNA reads TGTGCCAGTGGACAGGGGGCAGTCGAGCAGTACTTC. This gives the protein CASGQGAVEQYF.